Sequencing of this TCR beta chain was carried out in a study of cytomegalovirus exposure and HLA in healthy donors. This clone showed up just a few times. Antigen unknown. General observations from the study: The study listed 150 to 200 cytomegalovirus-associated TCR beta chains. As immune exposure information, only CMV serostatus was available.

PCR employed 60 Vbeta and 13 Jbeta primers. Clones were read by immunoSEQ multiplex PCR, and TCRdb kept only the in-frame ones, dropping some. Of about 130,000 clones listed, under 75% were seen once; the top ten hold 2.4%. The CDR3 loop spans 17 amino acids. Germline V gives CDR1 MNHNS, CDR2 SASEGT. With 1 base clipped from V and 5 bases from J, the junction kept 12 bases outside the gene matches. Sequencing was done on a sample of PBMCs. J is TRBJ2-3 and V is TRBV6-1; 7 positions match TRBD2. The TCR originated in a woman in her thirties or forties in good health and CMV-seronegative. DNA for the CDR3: TGTGCCAGCAGTGAAGGGCTACTAGGGAGGGTAGTAGATACGCAGTATTTT. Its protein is CASSEGLLGRVVDTQYF.